This T cell receptor (beta chain) was profiled in a study of technical replicates of blood from several donors. Trimming removed 7 bases from V and 5 bases from J, with 14 bases in between. Per the germline V gene, CDR1 is GTSNPN and CDR2 is SVGIG (reference sequence). The CDR3 has 12 amino acids. Method: immunoSEQ multiplex PCR; TCRdb's copy keeps in-frame clones and lacks some. The data show tens of thousands of clones, with roughly nine tenths seen just once and about 0.4% held by the top ten. This clone appeared a few times. This sequence joins TRBV30 and TRBJ1-1, with D tentatively TRBD1 (5 bases). Material for sequencing was T cells isolated from PBMCs. This TCR came from a human donor in good health. CDR3 sequence reads: CASLPGETEAFF. The CDR3 region has the DNA TGTGCCTCTCTTCCGGGGGAAACTGAAGCTTTCTTT.